This TCR beta chain was identified during a study of T cell responses to AZD1222 COVID-19 vaccine. CDR1 is MNHNY, CDR2 SVGAGI, per germline (reference sequence). The CDR3 has 12 residues. The V and J ends lost 6 bases and 8 bases respectively, with 10 bases between them. Study-wide results and caveats: Dominant at 160-218 and 743-854, vaccine-associated CD4 TCRs also spanned spike.

Sequencing used immunoSEQ multiplex PCR; TCRdb keeps in-frame clones, though not all of them. The sample lists some 100,000 clones, about 86% occurring once. A remark on this clone: What it binds is unknown.

This chain uses TRBV6-6 with TRBJ1-4; no reliable D call. This specimen consisted of peripheral blood, obtained 28 days after the second AZD1222 dose. This TCR came from an adult who received the AZD1222 COVID-19 vaccine. The CDR3: CASRGSPEKLFF. Here the CDR3 DNA reads TGTGCCAGCAGAGGCAGCCCCGAAAAACTGTTTTTT.